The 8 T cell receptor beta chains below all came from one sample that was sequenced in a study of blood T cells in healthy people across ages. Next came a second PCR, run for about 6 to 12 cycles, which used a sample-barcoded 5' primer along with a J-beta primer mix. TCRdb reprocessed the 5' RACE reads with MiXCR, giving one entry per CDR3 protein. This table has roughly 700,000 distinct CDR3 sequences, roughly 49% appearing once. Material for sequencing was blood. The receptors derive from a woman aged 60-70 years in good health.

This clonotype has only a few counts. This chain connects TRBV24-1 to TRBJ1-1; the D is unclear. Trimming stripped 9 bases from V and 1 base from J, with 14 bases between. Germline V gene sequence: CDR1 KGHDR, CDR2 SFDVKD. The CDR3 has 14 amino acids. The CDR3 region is CATSTAGRNTEAFF. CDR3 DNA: TGTGCCACCTCAACGGCCGGGCGGAACACTGAAGCTTTCTTT.

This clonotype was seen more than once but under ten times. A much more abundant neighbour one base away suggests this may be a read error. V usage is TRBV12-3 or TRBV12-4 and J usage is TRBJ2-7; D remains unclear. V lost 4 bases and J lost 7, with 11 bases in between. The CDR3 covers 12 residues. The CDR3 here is CASSWIEGEQYF. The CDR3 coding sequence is TGTGCCAGCAGTTGGATCGAAGGGGAGCAGTACTTC.

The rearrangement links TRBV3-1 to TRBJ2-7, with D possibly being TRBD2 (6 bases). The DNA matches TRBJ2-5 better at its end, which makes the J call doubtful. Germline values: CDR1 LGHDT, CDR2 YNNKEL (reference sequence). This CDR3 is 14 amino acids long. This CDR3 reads CASSQGEARETQYF. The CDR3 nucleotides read TGTGCCAGCAGCCAAGGGGAGGCTCGGGAGACCCAGTACTTC.

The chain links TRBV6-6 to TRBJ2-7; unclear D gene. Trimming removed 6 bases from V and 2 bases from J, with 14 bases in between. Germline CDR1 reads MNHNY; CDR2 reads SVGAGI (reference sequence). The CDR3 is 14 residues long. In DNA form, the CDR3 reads TGTGCCAGCAGCTTCAGTCAGCCCGCCTACGAGCAGTACTTC. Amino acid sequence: CASSFSQPAYEQYF.

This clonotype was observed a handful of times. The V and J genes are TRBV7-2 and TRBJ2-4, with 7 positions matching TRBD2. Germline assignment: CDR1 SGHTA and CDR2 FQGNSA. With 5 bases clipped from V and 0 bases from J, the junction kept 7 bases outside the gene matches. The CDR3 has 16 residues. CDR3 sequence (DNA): TGTGCCAGCAGCCCGACTAGCTTCTTAGCCAAAAACATTCAGTACTTC. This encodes CASSPTSFLAKNIQYF.

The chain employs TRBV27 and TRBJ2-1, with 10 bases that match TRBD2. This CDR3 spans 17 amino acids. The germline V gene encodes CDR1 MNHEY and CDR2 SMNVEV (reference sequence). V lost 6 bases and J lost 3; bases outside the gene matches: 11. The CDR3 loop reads CASSISSTSGYYNEQFF. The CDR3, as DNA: TGTGCCAGCAGCATCTCCTCGACTAGCGGGTACTACAATGAGCAGTTCTTC.

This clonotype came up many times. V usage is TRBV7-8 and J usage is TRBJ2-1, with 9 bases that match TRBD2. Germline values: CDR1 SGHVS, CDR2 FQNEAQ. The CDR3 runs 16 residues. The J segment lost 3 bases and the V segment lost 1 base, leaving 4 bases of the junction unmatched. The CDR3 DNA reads TGTGCCAGCAGCTTAGGGGGTAGCGGGAGCTACAATGAGCAGTTCTTC. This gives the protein CASSLGGSGSYNEQFF.

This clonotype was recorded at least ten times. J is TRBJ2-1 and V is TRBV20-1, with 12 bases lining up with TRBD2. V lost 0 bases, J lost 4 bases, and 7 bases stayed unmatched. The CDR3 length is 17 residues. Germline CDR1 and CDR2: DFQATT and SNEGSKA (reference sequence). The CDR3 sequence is CSARDPRTSGVYNEQFF. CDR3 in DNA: TGCAGTGCTAGAGATCCCCGGACTAGCGGGGTTTACAATGAGCAGTTCTTC.